The rows below give T cell receptor beta chains drawn from one sample of a study of blood T cell repertoires in COVID-19. Method: immunoSEQ multiplex PCR; TCRdb's copy keeps in-frame clones and lacks some. The data show around 97,000 clones, with 80% to 90% seen just once and approximately 3.5% held by the top ten. The source material was peripheral blood. These receptors all come from a woman aged 55-75 years with acute or convalescent COVID-19. Each CDR3 is given with its conserved first and last residue. Fields, in order: J gene, clone size, V gene, D gene, CDR3 DNA, CDR3 protein. D genes are given only for firm matches. The listing skips clone size in some rows; elsewhere it reads once, few, many or a size class.

j_gene: TRBJ1-2
abundance: .
v_gene: TRBV30
d_gene: TRBD1
CDR3nt: TGTGCCTGGTGGACAGGGGGGAACTATGGCTACACCTTC
CDR3aa: CAWWTGGNYGYTF

j_gene: TRBJ1-5
abundance: .
v_gene: TRBV28
d_gene: .
CDR3nt: TGTGCCAGCAGTTTATCAGTAGGCACAGGCAATCAGCCCCAGCATTTT
CDR3aa: CASSLSVGTGNQPQHF

j_gene: TRBJ2-3
abundance: .
v_gene: TRBV6-1
d_gene: .
CDR3nt: TGTGCCAGCAAGGACTCATTAGATACGCAGTATTTT
CDR3aa: CASKDSLDTQYF

j_gene: TRBJ2-5
abundance: .
v_gene: TRBV5-1
d_gene: TRBD2
CDR3nt: TGCGCCAGCAGCTTGAGCCCAGCGGGAGAAGAGACCCAGTACTTC
CDR3aa: CASSLSPAGEETQYF

j_gene: TRBJ1-1
abundance: .
v_gene: TRBV2
d_gene: .
CDR3nt: TGTGCCAGCAGTGGGGTGGGCAGTAACACTGAAGCTTTCTTT
CDR3aa: CASSGVGSNTEAFF

j_gene: TRBJ1-1
abundance: .
v_gene: TRBV20-1
d_gene: .
CDR3nt: TGCAGTGCTAGTAGAGTAGGAGGGAGGACTGAAGCTTTCTTT
CDR3aa: CSASRVGGRTEAFF

j_gene: TRBJ1-5
abundance: .
v_gene: TRBV7-6
d_gene: TRBD1
CDR3nt: TGTGCCAGCAGCTTAGCCCCTCCCGGGACAGGGCGATCTAACAGTCAGCCCCAGCATTTT
CDR3aa: CASSLAPPGTGRSNSQPQHF

j_gene: TRBJ1-1
abundance: .
v_gene: TRBV19
d_gene: TRBD1
CDR3nt: TGTGCCAGTAGTCCGAGGGACAGGGCGAACACTGAAGCTTTCTTT
CDR3aa: CASSPRDRANTEAFF

j_gene: TRBJ2-1
abundance: .
v_gene: TRBV4-2
d_gene: TRBD2
CDR3nt: TGTGCCAGCAGCCAAGATTTCGGGACTAGCGGGAGTCTCGCTGAGCAGTTCTTC
CDR3aa: CASSQDFGTSGSLAEQFF

j_gene: TRBJ2-1
abundance: .
v_gene: TRBV9
d_gene: TRBD2
CDR3nt: TGTGCCAGCAGCGTGACTAGCGGGAGTATGAACAATGAGCAGTTCTTC
CDR3aa: CASSVTSGSMNNEQFF

j_gene: TRBJ1-2
abundance: few
v_gene: TRBV12-3/TRBV12-4
d_gene: .
CDR3nt: TGTGCCAGCAGTTTCGGGGGGCGACGTGGCTACACCTTC
CDR3aa: CASSFGGRRGYTF

j_gene: TRBJ2-1
abundance: .
v_gene: TRBV19
d_gene: TRBD2
CDR3nt: TGTGCCAGTAACAGGGGACTAGCGGGCTCTTACAATGAGCAGTTCTTC
CDR3aa: CASNRGLAGSYNEQFF

j_gene: TRBJ1-1
abundance: .
v_gene: TRBV27
d_gene: .
CDR3nt: TGTGCCAGCAGTTTAGAGGAGGGCGCTGAAGCTTTCTTT
CDR3aa: CASSLEEGAEAFF

j_gene: TRBJ1-1
abundance: .
v_gene: TRBV28
d_gene: TRBD1
CDR3nt: TGTGCCAGCAGTCCCTTAATAATGGACAGGGAGGCTGAAGCTTTCTTT
CDR3aa: CASSPLIMDREAEAFF

j_gene: TRBJ2-1
abundance: .
v_gene: TRBV28
d_gene: .
CDR3nt: TGTGCCAGCAGTTTTATCGGAGGTCGGAATGAGCAGTTCTTC
CDR3aa: CASSFIGGRNEQFF

j_gene: TRBJ2-7
abundance: .
v_gene: TRBV3-1/TRBV3-2
d_gene: .
CDR3nt: TGTGCCAGCAGCCAGAAGATCTATAGCGGCGCCTACGAGCAGTACTTC
CDR3aa: CASSQKIYSGAYEQYF

j_gene: TRBJ2-1
abundance: .
v_gene: TRBV5-1
d_gene: .
CDR3nt: TGCGCCAGCAGGGGGGGAAATGAGCAGTTCTTC
CDR3aa: CASRGGNEQFF

j_gene: TRBJ2-3
abundance: .
v_gene: TRBV10-3
d_gene: .
CDR3nt: TGTGCCATCAGTGAGGACCGGGAAAGCCAGTATTTT
CDR3aa: CAISEDRESQYF

j_gene: TRBJ1-5
abundance: once
v_gene: TRBV19
d_gene: .
CDR3nt: TGTGCCAGTAGTTCGGCTAGTCCGAATCAGCCCCAGCATTTT
CDR3aa: CASSSASPNQPQHF

j_gene: TRBJ2-3
abundance: .
v_gene: TRBV6-5
d_gene: TRBD1
CDR3nt: TGTGCCAGCAGGGCGACAGGGGCCGGCACAGATACGCAGTATTTT
CDR3aa: CASRATGAGTDTQYF